This TCR beta chain was profiled in a study of OX40 agonist ivuxolimab in advanced cancers. The wider study: Every 2 weeks, patients received ivuxolimab intravenously, dosed at 0.01 to 10 mg/kg.

Sequencing was performed with immunoSEQ multiplex PCR; in TCRdb, only in-frame clones are kept and a portion is missing. The sample includes some 68,000 clones, about 88% of them seen just once. Germline V gene data show CDR1 as SGHRS and CDR2 as YFSETQ. J was trimmed by 4 bases and V by 5 bases; bases with no gene match: 7. This CDR3 is 15 amino acids long. Patients were ruled out by autoimmune disease history or systemic immunosuppression. The chain uses TRBV5-1 and TRBJ2-2, with 8 bases matching TRBD2. The sequence came from an adult with an advanced solid tumor such as melanoma, head and neck, liver or kidney cancer. Sequences were derived from CD4+ or CD8+ T cells sorted from blood, sampled in a trial of the OX40 agonist ivuxolimab. The CDR3 is CASSLAGTSTGELFF. In nucleotides, the CDR3 is TGCGCCAGCAGTCTAGCGGGTACATCCACCGGGGAGCTGTTTTTT.